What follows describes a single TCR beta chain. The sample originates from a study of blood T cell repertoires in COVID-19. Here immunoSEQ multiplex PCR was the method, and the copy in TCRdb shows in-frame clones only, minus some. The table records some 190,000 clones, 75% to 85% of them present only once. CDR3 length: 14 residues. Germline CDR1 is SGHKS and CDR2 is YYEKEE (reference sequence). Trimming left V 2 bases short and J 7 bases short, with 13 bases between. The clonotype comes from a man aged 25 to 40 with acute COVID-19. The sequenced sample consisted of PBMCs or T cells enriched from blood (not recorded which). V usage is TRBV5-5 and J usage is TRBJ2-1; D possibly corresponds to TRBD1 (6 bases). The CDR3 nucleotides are TGTGCCAGCAGCTTAGGGCAGGGGAAGAATGAGCAGTTCTTC. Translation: CASSLGQGKNEQFF.